These 3 T cell receptor beta chains were sequenced from one sample in a study of identical twins. One entry per CDR3 protein results from TCRdb running MiXCR on the 5' RACE reads. Seen here are 450,000 or so distinct CDR3 sequences, around an eighth observed once, and the top ten hold 0.8% to 1%. This sample was also put to use in a study of yellow fever vaccine responses in identical twins.

Source material: CD4+ T cells sorted from blood. These receptors originate from a woman under 30 in good health.

A few counts support this clonotype. The CDR3 nucleotides read TGTGCCATCAGTAGCGCCGCCCGAGGCTACACCTTC. As protein: CAISSAARGYTF. V and J are TRBV10-3 and TRBJ1-2; D gene uncertain. V lost 5 bases and J 8 bases, leaving 12 bases between the germline ends. The CDR3 is 12 residues long. The germline CDR1 and CDR2 sequences are ENHRY and SYGVKD.

The V gene is TRBV10-3, the J gene TRBJ1-1; D call uncertain. Germline CDR1 reads ENHRY; CDR2 reads SYGVKD. V was pared by 7 bases and J by 1 base, with 4 bases between. The CDR3 loop spans 11 amino acids. CDR3 nucleotides: TGTGCCATCATGGGGAACACTGAAGCTTTCTTT. It codes for CAIMGNTEAFF.

The chain employs TRBV30 and TRBJ2-2; 8 positions agree with TRBD1. The CDR3 covers 13 residues. CDR1 is GTSNPN and CDR2 is SVGIG in the germline V gene (reference sequence). The trim removed 4 bases at V and 6 bases at J, leaving 4 bases unmatched. Written as DNA, the CDR3 is TGTGCCTGGAACAGGGGGTTATCCGGGGAGCTGTTTTTT. Protein: CAWNRGLSGELFF.